This T cell receptor (beta chain) was recovered during a study of T cells after posttransplantation cyclophosphamide. General study findings and limits: Recipient CMV seropositivity and CMV reactivation strongly tracked TRB clonality. Donor-recipient repertoire similarity was low at 1-2 months, rising over year one. Skin or GI-infiltrating T cells shared few TRB sequences with blood.

This clone was seen more than once but under ten times. Its specificity is unknown. Cyclophosphamide on days +3 and +4 followed busulfan-fludarabine conditioning and a marrow graft. Clones were sequenced by immunoSEQ multiplex PCR, and TCRdb holds only the in-frame ones, with some missing. The sample has more than 10,000 clones, none seen only once. Trimming at V came to 7 bases and at J to 7 bases, leaving 9 bases not matched to a gene. Germline V gene data show CDR1 as MNHEY and CDR2 as SMNVEV (reference sequence). The CDR3 runs 15 residues. The source was PBMCs, collected after allogeneic stem cell transplant with posttransplant cyclophosphamide. The sequence came from a female patient between 40 and 55 years old who received an allogeneic stem cell transplant from an unrelated donor, was CMV-positive, and had acute GVHD only. Part of the T cell pool may stem from the graft donor. This rearrangement joins TRBV27 to TRBJ2-1; TRBD2 matches 11 bases. The CDR3: CASTLAGGPQNEQFF. The CDR3 DNA is TGTGCCAGCACCTTAGCGGGAGGGCCTCAGAATGAGCAGTTCTTC.